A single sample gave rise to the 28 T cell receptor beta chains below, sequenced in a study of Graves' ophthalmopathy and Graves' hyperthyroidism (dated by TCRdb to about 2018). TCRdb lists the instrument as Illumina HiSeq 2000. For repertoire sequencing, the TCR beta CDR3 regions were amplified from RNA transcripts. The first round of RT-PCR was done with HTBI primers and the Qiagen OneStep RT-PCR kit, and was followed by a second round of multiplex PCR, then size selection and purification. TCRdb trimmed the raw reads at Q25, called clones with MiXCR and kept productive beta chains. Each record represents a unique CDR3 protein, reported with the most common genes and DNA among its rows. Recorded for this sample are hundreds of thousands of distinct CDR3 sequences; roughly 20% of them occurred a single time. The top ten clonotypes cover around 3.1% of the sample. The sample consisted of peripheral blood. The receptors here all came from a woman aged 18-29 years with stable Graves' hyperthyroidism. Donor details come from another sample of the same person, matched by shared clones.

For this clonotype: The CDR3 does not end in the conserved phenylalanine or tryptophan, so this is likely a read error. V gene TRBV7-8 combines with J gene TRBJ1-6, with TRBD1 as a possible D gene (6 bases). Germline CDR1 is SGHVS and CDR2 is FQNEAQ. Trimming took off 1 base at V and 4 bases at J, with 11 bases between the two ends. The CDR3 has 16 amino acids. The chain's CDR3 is CASSLGGQLYNSPLHY. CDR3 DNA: TGTGCCAGCAGCTTAGGGGGACAACTTTATAATTCACCCCTCCACTAC.

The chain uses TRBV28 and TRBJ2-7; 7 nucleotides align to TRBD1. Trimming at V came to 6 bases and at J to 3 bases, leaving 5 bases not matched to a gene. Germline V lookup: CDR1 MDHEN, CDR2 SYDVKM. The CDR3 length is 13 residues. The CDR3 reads CASRDRNFYEQYF. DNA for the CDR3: TGTGCCAGCAGGGACAGGAACTTCTACGAGCAGTACTTC.

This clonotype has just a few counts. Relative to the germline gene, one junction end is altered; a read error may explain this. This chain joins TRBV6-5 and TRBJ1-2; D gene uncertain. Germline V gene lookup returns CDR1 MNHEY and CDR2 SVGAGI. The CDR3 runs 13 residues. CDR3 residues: CASSYSRYYGYTF. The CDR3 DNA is TGTGCCAGCAGTTACTCGAGGTACTACGGCTACACCTTC.

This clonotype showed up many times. CDR3 nucleotides: TGTGCCATCAGTGAGTCGATGGACAGGTACTTGGGGGAGACCCAGTACTTC. Translating it yields CAISESMDRYLGETQYF. The rearrangement joins TRBV10-3 to TRBJ2-5; TRBD1 matches 7 bases. From germline, CDR1 is ENHRY and CDR2 SYGVKD. The V and J ends lost 0 bases and 5 bases, in that order; junction bases with no gene match: 12. The CDR3 loop spans 17 amino acids.

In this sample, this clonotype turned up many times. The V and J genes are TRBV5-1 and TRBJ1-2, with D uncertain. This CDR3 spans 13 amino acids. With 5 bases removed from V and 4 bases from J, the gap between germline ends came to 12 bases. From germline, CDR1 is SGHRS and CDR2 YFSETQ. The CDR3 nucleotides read TGCGCCAGCAGTAGGGAGGGCTCCTATGGCTACACCTTC. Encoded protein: CASSREGSYGYTF.

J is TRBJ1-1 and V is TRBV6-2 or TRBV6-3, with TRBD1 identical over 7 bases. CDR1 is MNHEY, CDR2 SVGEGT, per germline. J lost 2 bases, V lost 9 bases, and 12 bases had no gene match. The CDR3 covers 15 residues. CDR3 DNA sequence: TGTGCCAGTGCTTGGGACAGCAAAACTAACACTGAAGCTTTCTTT. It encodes CASAWDSKTNTEAFF.

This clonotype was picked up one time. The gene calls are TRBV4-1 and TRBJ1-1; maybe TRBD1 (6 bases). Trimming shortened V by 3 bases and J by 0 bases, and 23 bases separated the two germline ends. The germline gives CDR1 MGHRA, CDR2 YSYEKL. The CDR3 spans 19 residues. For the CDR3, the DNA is TGCGCCAGCAGCCACCTATCCGCCGGGGGCTGGGGTGTGAACACTGAAGCTTTCTTT. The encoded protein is CASSHLSAGGWGVNTEAFF.

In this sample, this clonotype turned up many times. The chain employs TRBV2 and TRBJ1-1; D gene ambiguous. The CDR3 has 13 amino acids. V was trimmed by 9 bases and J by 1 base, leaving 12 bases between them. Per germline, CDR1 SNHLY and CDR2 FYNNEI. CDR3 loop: CASRTRANTEAFF. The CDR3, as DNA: TGTGCCAGTCGCACGCGAGCGAACACTGAAGCTTTCTTT.

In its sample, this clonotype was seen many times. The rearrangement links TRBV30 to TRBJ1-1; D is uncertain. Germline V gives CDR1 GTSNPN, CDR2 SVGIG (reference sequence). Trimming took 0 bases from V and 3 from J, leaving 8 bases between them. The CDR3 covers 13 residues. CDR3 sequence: CAWSVLRDTEAFF. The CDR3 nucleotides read TGTGCCTGGAGTGTACTCCGGGACACTGAAGCTTTCTTT. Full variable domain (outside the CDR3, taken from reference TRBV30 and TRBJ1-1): SQTIHQWPATLVQPVGSPLSLECTVEGTSNPNLYWYRQAAGRGLQLLFYSVGIGQISSEVPQNLSASRPQDRQFILSSKKLLLSDSGFYLCAWSVLRDTEAFFGQGTRLTVV.

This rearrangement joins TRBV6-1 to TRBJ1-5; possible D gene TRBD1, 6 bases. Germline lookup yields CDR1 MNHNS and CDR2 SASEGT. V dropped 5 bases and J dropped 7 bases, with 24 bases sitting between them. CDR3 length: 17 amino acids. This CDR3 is CASSPLLLQGGGQPQHF. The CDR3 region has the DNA TGTGCCAGCAGTCCTCTTCTTTTACAGGGAGGAGGACAGCCCCAGCATTTT.

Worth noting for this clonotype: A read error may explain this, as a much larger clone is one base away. Written as DNA, the CDR3 is TGTGCCAGAAGGTCTAGGGTTGTCGAAAACATTCAGTACTTC. Translated: CARRSRVVENIQYF. V gene TRBV2 combines with J gene TRBJ2-4; D unclear. The ends were cut back, 9 bases at V and 5 bases at J, with 17 bases in the middle. The CDR3 sequence is 14 residues long. Germline CDR1 reads SNHLY; CDR2 reads FYNNEI.

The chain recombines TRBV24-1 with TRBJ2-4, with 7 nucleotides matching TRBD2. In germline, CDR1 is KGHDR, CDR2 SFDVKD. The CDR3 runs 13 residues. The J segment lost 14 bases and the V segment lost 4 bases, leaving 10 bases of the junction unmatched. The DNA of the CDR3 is TGTGCCACCAGTGACGCGGGGAGGGAGACCAAGTACTTC. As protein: CATSDAGRETKYF.

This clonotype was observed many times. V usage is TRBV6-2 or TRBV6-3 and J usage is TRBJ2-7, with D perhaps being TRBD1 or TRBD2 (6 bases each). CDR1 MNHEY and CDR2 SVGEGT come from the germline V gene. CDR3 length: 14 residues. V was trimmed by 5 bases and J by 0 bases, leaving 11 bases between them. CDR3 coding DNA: TGTGCCAGCAGTCGGGGGACACACTCCTACGAGCAGTACTTC. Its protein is CASSRGTHSYEQYF.

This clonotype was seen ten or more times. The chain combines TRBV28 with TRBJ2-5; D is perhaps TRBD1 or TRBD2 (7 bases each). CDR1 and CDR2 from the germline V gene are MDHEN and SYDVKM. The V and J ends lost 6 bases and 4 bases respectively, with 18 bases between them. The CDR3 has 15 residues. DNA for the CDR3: TGTGCCAGCAGAACCAGGGGGGGTACAAGAGAGACCCAGTACTTC. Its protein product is CASRTRGGTRETQYF. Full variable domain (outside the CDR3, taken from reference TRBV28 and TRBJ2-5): DVKVTQSSRYLVKRTGEKVFLECVQDMDHENMFWYRQDPGLGLRLIYFSYDVKMKEKGDIPEGYSVSREKKERFSLILESASTNQTSMYLCASRTRGGTRETQYFGPGTRLLVL.

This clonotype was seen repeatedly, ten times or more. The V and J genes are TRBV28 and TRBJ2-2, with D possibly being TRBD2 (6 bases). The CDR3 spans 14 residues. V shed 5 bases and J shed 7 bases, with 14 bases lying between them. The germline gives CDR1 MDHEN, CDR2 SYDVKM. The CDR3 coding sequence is TGTGCCAGCAGTCCTCGGGAGTCCCACGGGGAGCTGTTTTTT. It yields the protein CASSPRESHGELFF.

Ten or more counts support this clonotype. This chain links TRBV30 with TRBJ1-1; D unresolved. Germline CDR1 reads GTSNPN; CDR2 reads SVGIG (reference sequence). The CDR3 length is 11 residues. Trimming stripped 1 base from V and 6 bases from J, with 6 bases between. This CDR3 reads CAWSGRSEAFF. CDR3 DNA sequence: TGTGCCTGGAGTGGAAGGTCTGAAGCTTTCTTT.

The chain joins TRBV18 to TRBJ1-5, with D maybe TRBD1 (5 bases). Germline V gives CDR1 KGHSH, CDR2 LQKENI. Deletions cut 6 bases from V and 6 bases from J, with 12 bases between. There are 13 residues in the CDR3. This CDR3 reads CASSLTDSQPQHF. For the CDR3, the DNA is TGTGCCAGCTCCCTCACCGACAGTCAGCCCCAGCATTTT.

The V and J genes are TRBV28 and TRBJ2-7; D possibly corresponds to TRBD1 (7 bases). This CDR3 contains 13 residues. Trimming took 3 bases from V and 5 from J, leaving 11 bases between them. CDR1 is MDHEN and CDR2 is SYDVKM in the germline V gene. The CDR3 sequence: CASSFGGTDEQYF. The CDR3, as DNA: TGTGCCAGCAGTTTTGGGGGGACAGACGAGCAGTACTTC.

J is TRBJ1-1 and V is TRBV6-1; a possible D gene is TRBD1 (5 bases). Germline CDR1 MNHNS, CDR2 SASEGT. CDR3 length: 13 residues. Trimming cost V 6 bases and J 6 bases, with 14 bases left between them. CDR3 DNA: TGTGCCAGCAGGCGCCGGGGGGTACCTGAAGCTTTCTTT. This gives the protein CASRRRGVPEAFF.

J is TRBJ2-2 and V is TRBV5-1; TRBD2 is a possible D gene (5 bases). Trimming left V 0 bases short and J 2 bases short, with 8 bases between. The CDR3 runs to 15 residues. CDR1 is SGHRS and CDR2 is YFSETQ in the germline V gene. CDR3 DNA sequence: TGCGCCAGCAGCTTGGTCCGGGGAAACACCGGGGAGCTGTTTTTT. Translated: CASSLVRGNTGELFF.

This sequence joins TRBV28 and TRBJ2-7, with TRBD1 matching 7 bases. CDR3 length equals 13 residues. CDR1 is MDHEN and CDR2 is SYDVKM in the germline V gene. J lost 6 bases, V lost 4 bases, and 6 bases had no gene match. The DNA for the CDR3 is TGTGCCAGCAGTTACCAGACAGGGTCCGAGCAGTACTTC. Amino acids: CASSYQTGSEQYF.

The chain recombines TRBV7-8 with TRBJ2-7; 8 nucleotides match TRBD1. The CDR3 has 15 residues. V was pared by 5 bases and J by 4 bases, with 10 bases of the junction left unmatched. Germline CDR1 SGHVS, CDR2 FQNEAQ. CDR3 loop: CASSKWTGSSYEQYF. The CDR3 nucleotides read TGTGCCAGCAGCAAGTGGACAGGGTCCTCATACGAGCAGTACTTC.

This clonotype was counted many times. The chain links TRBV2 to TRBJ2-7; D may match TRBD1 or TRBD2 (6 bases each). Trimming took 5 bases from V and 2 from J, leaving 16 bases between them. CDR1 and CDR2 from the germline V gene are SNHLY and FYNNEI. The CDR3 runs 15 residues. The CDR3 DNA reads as TGTGCCAGCAGTCGGGGGCAGGGAAGCCCCTACGAGCAGTACTTC. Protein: CASSRGQGSPYEQYF.

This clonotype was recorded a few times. The CDR3 is CASSQPTSGISYEQYF. The CDR3 nucleotides are TGTGCCAGCAGCCAGCCGACTAGCGGGATCTCCTACGAGCAGTACTTC. V gene TRBV3-1 combines with J gene TRBJ2-7, with 11 nucleotides matching TRBD2. The V gene's germline CDR1 is LGHDT and CDR2 YNNKEL (reference sequence). CDR3 length equals 16 residues. After removal of 3 bases from V and 0 bases from J, the junction contained 4 bases not matched to a gene.

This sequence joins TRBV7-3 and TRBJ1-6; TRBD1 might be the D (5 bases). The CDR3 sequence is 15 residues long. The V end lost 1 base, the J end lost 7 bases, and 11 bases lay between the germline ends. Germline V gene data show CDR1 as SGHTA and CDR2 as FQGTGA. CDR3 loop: CASSLSGGGNSPLHF. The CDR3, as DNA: TGTGCCAGCAGCTTAAGTGGGGGGGGGAATTCACCCCTCCACTTT.

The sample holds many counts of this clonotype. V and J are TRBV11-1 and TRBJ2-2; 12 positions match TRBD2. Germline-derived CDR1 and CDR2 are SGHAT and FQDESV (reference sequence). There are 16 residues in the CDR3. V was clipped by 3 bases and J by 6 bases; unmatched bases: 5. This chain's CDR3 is CASSLLLAGGAGELFF. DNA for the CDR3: TGTGCCAGCAGCTTGTTGCTAGCGGGAGGGGCCGGGGAGCTGTTTTTT.

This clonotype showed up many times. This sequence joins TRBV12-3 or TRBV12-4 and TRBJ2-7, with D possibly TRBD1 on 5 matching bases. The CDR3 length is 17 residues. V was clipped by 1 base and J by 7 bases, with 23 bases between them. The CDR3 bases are TGTGCCAGCAGTTTAGTAGGGGATTGGGTCGCCCTTTCTGAGCAGTACTTC. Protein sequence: CASSLVGDWVALSEQYF.

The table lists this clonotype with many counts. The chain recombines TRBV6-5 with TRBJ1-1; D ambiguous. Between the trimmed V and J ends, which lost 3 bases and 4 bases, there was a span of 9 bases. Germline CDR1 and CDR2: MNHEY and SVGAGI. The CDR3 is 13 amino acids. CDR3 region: CASSYNKVTEAFF. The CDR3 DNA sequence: TGTGCCAGCAGTTATAACAAAGTCACTGAAGCTTTCTTT.